Each of the 31 T cell receptor beta chains below was sequenced from the same sample in a study of T cell repertoires in cytomegalovirus infection. TCRdb reanalysed the reads using MiXCR and keeps one entry per CDR3 protein. The sample lists hundreds of thousands of distinct CDR3 sequences, 30% to 40% occurring once. Their recognized antigens are unknown. This specimen consisted of cultured PBMCs, obtained from culture after CMV antigen stimulation. The receptor source for this set is a human donor in good health (CMV status not recorded). Some clones in this sample may be carry-over from other donors' samples.

The V and J genes are TRBV20-1 and TRBJ1-5, with D possibly matching TRBD1 (5 bases). Trimming pared 2 bases from V and 6 bases from J, leaving 14 bases between. The CDR3 has 14 residues. Germline assignment: CDR1 DFQATT and CDR2 SNEGSKA (reference sequence). The CDR3 DNA reads as TGCAGTGCTAGATACGGGGGGGGAACTCAGCCCCAGCATTTT. This sequence encodes CSARYGGGTQPQHF.

The chain joins TRBV10-3 to TRBJ2-3; D assignment may be TRBD1 or TRBD2 (5 bases each). V dropped 11 bases and J dropped 0 bases, with 12 bases sitting between them. The V gene's germline CDR1 is ENHRY and CDR2 SYGVKD. The CDR3 is 13 amino acids. CDR3 nucleotides: TGTGCCTCAGGGACCCAGAGCACAGATACGCAGTATTTT. This translates into CASGTQSTDTQYF.

This chain connects TRBV6-2 or TRBV6-3 to TRBJ2-7, with D maybe TRBD2 (5 bases). V lost 1 base, J lost 2 bases, and 9 bases lay in between. CDR1 and CDR2 from the germline V gene are MNHEY and SVGEGT. The CDR3 runs 14 residues. CDR3 sequence: CASSYFGNPYEQYF. Written as DNA, the CDR3 is TGTGCCAGCAGTTACTTCGGGAACCCCTACGAGCAGTACTTC.

In its sample, this clonotype was seen a few times. The chain is built from TRBV7-8 and TRBJ1-5; a possible D gene is TRBD1 (5 bases). The CDR3 length is 15 residues. CDR1 and CDR2 from the germline V gene are SGHVS and FQNEAQ. Trimming stripped 2 bases from V and 3 bases from J, with 11 bases between. The CDR3 loop is CASSLWGGDNQPQHF. As DNA, the CDR3 is TGTGCCAGCAGCTTATGGGGGGGGGACAATCAGCCCCAGCATTTT.

This chain uses TRBV20-1 with TRBJ2-7, with TRBD1 matching 9 bases. The length of the CDR3 is 14 residues. Germline V gene data show CDR1 as DFQATT and CDR2 as SNEGSKA (reference sequence). V lost 6 bases to trimming and J lost 2 bases; unmatched junction nucleotides: 8. CDR3 in amino acids: CSANLQGAAYEQYF. The CDR3 DNA reads TGCAGTGCCAACCTACAGGGGGCAGCCTACGAGCAGTACTTC.

V and J are TRBV4-3 and TRBJ1-4; no clear D. V was trimmed by 0 bases and J by 6 bases, leaving 5 bases between them. Germline V gives CDR1 LGHNA, CDR2 YSLEER. The CDR3 extends over 13 amino acids. CDR3 nucleotide sequence: TGCGCCAGCAGCCAAGATCAAGATGAAAAACTGTTTTTT. Residues: CASSQDQDEKLFF.

V usage is TRBV7-6 and J usage is TRBJ2-2; unclear D gene. The CDR3 spans 14 residues. CDR1 is SGHVS, CDR2 FNYEAQ, per germline. The V and J ends lost 1 base and 4 bases respectively, with 7 bases between them. CDR3 nucleotide sequence: TGTGCCAGCAGCTTAGATGGGTTCACCGGGGAGCTGTTTTTT. Translation gives CASSLDGFTGELFF.

The table lists this clonotype with a few counts. This chain uses TRBV5-6 with TRBJ2-5, with D possibly matching TRBD2 (6 bases). The germline V and J ends were trimmed by 0 bases and 3 bases, with 15 bases remaining between them. The CDR3 spans 16 residues. CDR1 SGHDT and CDR2 YYEEEE come from the germline V gene. The CDR3 sequence is CASSLGIADHKETQYF. As DNA, the CDR3 is TGTGCCAGCAGCTTGGGTATAGCGGACCACAAAGAGACCCAGTACTTC.

This clonotype showed up many times. The rearrangement joins TRBV7-8 to TRBJ1-6; no clear D gene. Looked up from germline, CDR1 is SGHVS and CDR2 is FQNEAQ. The V and J ends lost 4 bases and 0 bases respectively, with 13 bases between them. The CDR3 has 17 amino acids. The CDR3 spells CASSSGLSSSYNSPLHF. The CDR3 region has the DNA TGTGCCAGCAGCTCCGGACTATCTAGCTCCTATAATTCACCCCTCCACTTT.

There are many counts of this clonotype. The chain employs TRBV7-2 and TRBJ1-5; D perhaps matches TRBD1 (6 bases). CDR3 length equals 14 residues. V was cut by 5 bases and J by 7 bases, with 15 bases left in between. CDR1 and CDR2 from the germline V gene are SGHTA and FQGNSA. CDR3 residues: CASSPLSGAQPQHF. CDR3 DNA: TGTGCCAGCAGCCCCCTGTCGGGGGCACAGCCCCAGCATTTT.

This clonotype appeared a few times. This chain connects TRBV14 to TRBJ2-3, with D unresolved. Germline CDR1 and CDR2: SGHDN and FVKESK. The CDR3 loop spans 14 amino acids. V was cut by 0 bases and J by 6 bases, with 10 bases left in between. The CDR3 is CASSQDWAGDTQYF. The CDR3 DNA follows: TGTGCCAGCAGCCAAGATTGGGCCGGGGATACGCAGTATTTT.

J is TRBJ1-4 and V is TRBV5-4, with TRBD1 identical over 7 bases. CDR3 size: 13 residues. The V gene end was trimmed by 3 bases and the J gene end by 6 bases; junction bases not matched to a gene: 2. Germline V gives CDR1 SGHNT, CDR2 YYREEE (reference sequence). The DNA for the CDR3 is TGTGCCAGCAGCTCTGGACAGGATGAAAAACTGTTTTTT. It codes for CASSSGQDEKLFF.

V is TRBV18 and J is TRBJ2-7; 9 bases fit TRBD2. The CDR3 sequence is 16 residues long. In germline, CDR1 is KGHSH, CDR2 LQKENI. The trim removed 3 bases at V and 2 bases at J, leaving 8 bases unmatched. CDR3 residues: CASSPLSGSYAYEQYF. DNA for the CDR3: TGTGCCAGCTCACCCCTTAGCGGGAGTTATGCCTACGAGCAGTACTTC.

This clonotype has only a few counts. The chain recombines TRBV12-3 or TRBV12-4 with TRBJ2-2; 7 bases fit TRBD1. The CDR3 extends over 16 amino acids. The V gene end was trimmed by 6 bases and the J gene end by 3 bases; junction bases not matched to a gene: 10. The CDR3 DNA reads TGTGCCAGCAGAAAAAACAGGGGAACGGACACCGGGGAGCTGTTTTTT. Translating gives CASRKNRGTDTGELFF.

The CDR3: CAISWPTGTSGLEYNEQFF. In nucleotides, the CDR3 is TGTGCCATCAGTTGGCCCACCGGGACTAGCGGGCTGGAATACAATGAGCAGTTCTTC. The V call is TRBV10-3, the J call TRBJ2-1; 12 positions agree with TRBD2. The ends lost 5 bases at V and 4 bases at J; junction bases unmatched: 15. The CDR3 sequence is 19 residues long. Germline V CDR1 and CDR2: ENHRY, SYGVKD.

The CDR3 sequence: CASSGSGAAIRGTQYF. In DNA form, the CDR3 reads TGTGCCAGCAGCGGATCGGGCGCCGCTATCAGAGGGACCCAGTACTTC. The chain combines TRBV6-2 or TRBV6-3 with TRBJ2-5; D gene unclear. The CDR3 runs 16 residues. The germline V and J ends were trimmed by 6 bases and 7 bases, with 24 bases remaining between them. Looked up from germline, CDR1 is MNHEY and CDR2 is SVGEGT.

The rearrangement links TRBV2 to TRBJ1-1; D gene uncertain. Germline CDR1 and CDR2: SNHLY and FYNNEI. CDR3 size: 16 residues. The V end lost 8 bases, the J end lost 2 bases, and 21 bases lay between the germline ends. The CDR3 DNA is TGTGCCAGCCCCCAAGACTTGGACTCTTTTAACACTGAAGCTTTCTTT. It yields the protein CASPQDLDSFNTEAFF.

Concerning this clonotype itself: Since a much larger clone is just one base distant, this may be a read error. V and J are TRBV7-2 and TRBJ2-3, with TRBD1 matching over 7 bases. There are 14 residues in the CDR3. V shed 5 bases, J shed 2 bases, and the junction held 4 bases outside the gene matches. Germline V CDR1 and CDR2: SGHTA, FQGNSA. Written as DNA, the CDR3 is TGTGCCAGCAGCACGAGGGGGCCCACAGATACGCAGTATTTT. This translates into CASSTRGPTDTQYF.

This clonotype was found a few times. The chain recombines TRBV4-1 with TRBJ1-2, with TRBD1 as a possible D gene (5 bases). Germline CDR1 reads MGHRA; CDR2 reads YSYEKL. The CDR3 is 15 amino acids. The V end lost 0 bases, the J end lost 4 bases, and 12 bases lay between the germline ends. CDR3 in DNA: TGCGCCAGCAGCCAAGATAGTCAGGGCGCCTATGGCTACACCTTC. It encodes CASSQDSQGAYGYTF.

This chain connects TRBV11-3 to TRBJ2-1, with a weak D call TRBD2 (5 bases). The V gene's germline CDR1 is SGHNT and CDR2 YENEEA. The V gene lost 2 bases and the J gene lost 5 bases, with 28 bases spanning the gap. The CDR3 runs to 20 residues. The CDR3 sequence is CASSLSDPEKASPGDNEQFF. The CDR3 DNA follows: TGTGCCAGCAGCTTATCGGATCCGGAGAAGGCCAGCCCCGGGGACAATGAGCAGTTCTTC.

This clonotype has a handful of counts. CDR3 protein: CASSSTPGQGRNIQYF. The DNA for the CDR3 is TGCGCCAGCAGCTCTACACCGGGACAGGGTCGAAACATTCAGTACTTC. This chain joins TRBV4-3 and TRBJ2-4, with 9 bases identical to TRBD1. V lost 5 bases and J lost 6; bases outside the gene matches: 11. Germline V gene data show CDR1 as LGHNA and CDR2 as YSLEER. The CDR3 is made up of 16 amino acids.

V is TRBV7-9 and J is TRBJ2-3, with TRBD2 identical over 7 bases. V was clipped by 5 bases and J by 10 bases; unmatched bases: 9. Germline V CDR1 and CDR2: SEHNR, FQNEAQ (reference sequence). The CDR3 is made up of 13 amino acids. The DNA for the CDR3 is TGTGCCAGCAGCACTACCGGCGGGAGCCCGCAGTATTTT. It encodes CASSTTGGSPQYF.

CDR3 residues: CASTRGASGGRRETQYF. The DNA for the CDR3 is TGTGCCAGCACCAGGGGCGCTAGCGGGGGACGGAGGGAGACCCAGTACTTC. The chain carries TRBV6-5 and TRBJ2-5, with TRBD2 matching over 10 bases. The V and J ends lost 7 bases and 5 bases, in that order; junction bases with no gene match: 16. The length of the CDR3 is 17 residues. Looked up from germline, CDR1 is MNHEY and CDR2 is SVGAGI.

The V and J genes are TRBV4-3 and TRBJ2-5, with D unclear. Germline CDR1 LGHNA, CDR2 YSLEER. CDR3 length: 13 amino acids. Trimming shortened V by 5 bases and J by 4 bases, and 11 bases separated the two germline ends. CDR3 sequence reads: CASSSRPRETQYF. For the CDR3, the DNA is TGCGCCAGCAGCTCAAGGCCACGAGAGACCCAGTACTTC.

The table lists this clonotype with a few counts. The genes are TRBV10-3 and TRBJ2-5; D is unclear. This CDR3 is 14 amino acids long. Trimming stripped 0 bases from V and 1 base from J, with 6 bases between. CDR1 is ENHRY and CDR2 is SYGVKD in the germline V gene. CDR3 sequence reads: CAISESYSQETQYF. In nucleotides, the CDR3 is TGTGCCATCAGTGAGTCTTACAGCCAAGAGACCCAGTACTTC.

At least ten counts were recorded for this clonotype. The V gene is TRBV7-8, the J gene TRBJ2-1; D might be TRBD2 (5 bases). Germline V gives CDR1 SGHVS, CDR2 FQNEAQ. V lost 5 bases, J lost 1 base, and 12 bases lay in between. This CDR3 spans 15 amino acids. For the CDR3, the DNA is TGTGCCAGCAGCCGCGGAGCGGAGTCCTACAATGAGCAGTTCTTC. It yields the protein CASSRGAESYNEQFF.

The CDR3 here is CASSPGQGSLHEQFF. CDR3 coding DNA: TGCGCCAGCAGCCCGGGACAGGGCTCCCTCCATGAGCAGTTCTTC. The chain is built from TRBV5-1 and TRBJ2-1; 9 bases fit TRBD1. The germline gives CDR1 SGHRS, CDR2 YFSETQ. V was clipped by 4 bases and J by 8 bases; unmatched bases: 10. The CDR3 is made up of 15 amino acids.

The CDR3 is CSAEPIYTANTGELFF. CDR3 DNA sequence: TGCAGTGCCGAGCCTATCTACACTGCGAACACCGGGGAGCTGTTTTTT. The chain recombines TRBV20-1 with TRBJ2-2; D unresolved. V lost 6 bases and J 0 bases, leaving 17 bases between the germline ends. CDR1 and CDR2 from the germline V gene are DFQATT and SNEGSKA (reference sequence). The CDR3 has 16 residues.

This sequence joins TRBV28 and TRBJ1-2; 8 nucleotides agree with TRBD1. Per the germline V gene, CDR1 is MDHEN and CDR2 is SYDVKM. V shed 3 bases and J 5 bases; nucleotides not matched to a gene: 8. This CDR3 region has 15 residues. CDR3 protein: CASSFLKGQGYGYTF. The CDR3 region has the DNA TGTGCCAGCAGTTTTTTGAAAGGACAGGGTTATGGCTACACCTTC.

This chain uses TRBV10-3 with TRBJ2-3; 9 bases line up with TRBD1. The germline V gene has CDR1 ENHRY and CDR2 SYGVKD. With V trimmed by 6 bases and J by 0 bases, 7 bases remained unmatched. The CDR3 runs 16 residues. CDR3 in amino acids: CAIRDTGGSSTDTQYF. Here the CDR3 DNA reads TGTGCCATCAGGGACACAGGGGGCTCTAGCACAGATACGCAGTATTTT.

This chain links TRBV20-1 with TRBJ2-3; D perhaps matches TRBD2 (6 bases). V was clipped by 0 bases and J by 6 bases, with 16 bases between them. The CDR3 has 15 residues. The V gene's germline CDR1 is DFQATT and CDR2 SNEGSKA (reference sequence). CDR3 bases: TGCAGTGCTAGAGATCCTAGCCATGGGGGGGATACGCAGTATTTT. Translation: CSARDPSHGGDTQYF.